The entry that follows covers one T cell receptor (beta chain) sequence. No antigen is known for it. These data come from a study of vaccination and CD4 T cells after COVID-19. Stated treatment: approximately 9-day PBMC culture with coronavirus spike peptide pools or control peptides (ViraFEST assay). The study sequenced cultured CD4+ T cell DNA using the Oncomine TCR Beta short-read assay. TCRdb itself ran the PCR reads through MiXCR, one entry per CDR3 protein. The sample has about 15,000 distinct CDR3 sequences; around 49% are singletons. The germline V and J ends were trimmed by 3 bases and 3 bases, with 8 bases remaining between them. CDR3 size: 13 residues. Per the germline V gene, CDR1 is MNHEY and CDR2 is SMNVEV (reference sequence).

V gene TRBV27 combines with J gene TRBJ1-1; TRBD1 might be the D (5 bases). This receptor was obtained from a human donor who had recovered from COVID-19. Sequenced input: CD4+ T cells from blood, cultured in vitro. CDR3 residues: CASSLSRDTEAFF. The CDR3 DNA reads TGTGCCAGCAGTTTGTCCAGGGACACTGAAGCTTTCTTT.